The next 27 T cell receptor beta chains were all read from a single sample in a study of blood T cell repertoires in COVID-19. The data were produced by immunoSEQ multiplex PCR, yet TCRdb's version contains in-frame clones alone and is incomplete. Of 110,000 or so clones listed, over 75% are singletons. Sequenced: peripheral blood. These receptors were taken from a man aged 45 to 65 with acute or convalescent COVID-19.

The chain carries TRBV3-1 (or the pseudogene TRBV3-2) and TRBJ1-2, with 7 bases that match TRBD1. CDR1 is LGHDT and CDR2 is YNNKEL in the germline V gene (reference sequence). The CDR3 extends over 14 amino acids. J lost 4 bases, V lost 3 bases, and 5 bases had no gene match. For the CDR3, the DNA is TGTGCCAGCAGCCAGGCAGGGACAGTCTATGGCTACACCTTC. This encodes CASSQAGTVYGYTF.

The gene calls are TRBV15 and TRBJ1-1, with 7 bases matching TRBD1. The germline V gene has CDR1 LNHNV and CDR2 YYDKDF (reference sequence). Germline trimming cut 1 base from V and 3 bases from J; bases unmatched to any gene: 2. The CDR3 extends over 14 amino acids. The CDR3 nucleotides read TGTGCCACCAGCAGAGGACAGGGAGACACTGAAGCTTTCTTT. Its protein is CATSRGQGDTEAFF.

This chain connects TRBV28 to TRBJ1-5; 10 bases match TRBD1. In germline, CDR1 is MDHEN, CDR2 SYDVKM. V shed 4 bases, J shed 7 bases, and the junction held 7 bases outside the gene matches. The CDR3 covers 15 residues. The CDR3 DNA is TGTGCCAGCAGTTCTTGGACAGGGGGTGGGCAGCCCCAGCATTTT. Translation: CASSSWTGGGQPQHF.

V is TRBV28 and J is TRBJ2-3; TRBD1 aligns across 7 bases. This CDR3 spans 16 amino acids. The V segment lost 11 bases and the J segment 0 bases; nucleotides outside the gene matches: 14. CDR1 MDHEN and CDR2 SYDVKM come from the germline V gene. The CDR3: CAVIAGGPSSTDTQYF. As DNA, the CDR3 is TGTGCCGTAATAGCAGGGGGTCCATCCAGCACAGATACGCAGTATTTT. Full variable domain (remainder filled in from reference TRBV28 and TRBJ2-3): DVKVTQSSRYLVKRTGEKVFLECVQDMDHENMFWYRQDPGLGLRLIYFSYDVKMKEKGDIPEGYSVSREKKERFSLILESASTNQTSMYLCAVIAGGPSSTDTQYFGPGTRLTVL.

The V call is TRBV7-3, the J call TRBJ1-2; D is unresolved. V shed 2 bases and J shed 4 bases, with 5 bases lying between them. CDR1 and CDR2 from the germline V gene are SGHTA and FQGTGA. CDR3 length: 12 amino acids. The CDR3 sequence is CASSLGGYGYTF. The CDR3, as DNA: TGTGCCAGCAGCTTAGGCGGCTATGGCTACACCTTC.

V gene TRBV29-1 combines with J gene TRBJ1-2; TRBD1 agrees at 11 bases. This CDR3 spans 13 amino acids. Germline trimming cut 6 bases from V and 2 bases from J; bases unmatched to any gene: 2. Germline CDR1 SQVTM, CDR2 ANQGSEA. This chain's CDR3 is CSVGTGGNYGYTF. DNA for the CDR3: TGCAGCGTCGGGACAGGGGGAAACTATGGCTACACCTTC. Drawing the rest from reference TRBV29-1 and TRBJ1-2, the complete variable domain is SAVISQKPSRDICQRGTSLTIQCQVDSQVTMMFWYRQQPGQSLTLIATANQGSEATYESGFVIDKFPISRPNLTFSTLTVSNMSPEDSSIYLCSVGTGGNYGYTFGSGTRLTVV.

The rearrangement links TRBV5-1 to TRBJ1-3; D is unclear. CDR3 size: 16 residues. Germline CDR1 SGHRS, CDR2 YFSETQ. The ends were cut back, 0 bases at V and 1 base at J, with 11 bases in the middle. The CDR3 bases are TGCGCCAGCAGCTTGGTGGGTTTGAGGTCTGGAAACACCATATATTTT. Protein: CASSLVGLRSGNTIYF.

This chain uses TRBV28 with TRBJ1-1; D is unresolved. The germline V gene has CDR1 MDHEN and CDR2 SYDVKM. V lost 5 bases and J 5 bases, leaving 18 bases between the germline ends. This CDR3 comprises 15 residues. In DNA, the CDR3 is TGTGCCAGCAGTGTCATCGGAGAGGGTTGGACTGAAGCTTTCTTT. Translated, it gives CASSVIGEGWTEAFF.

The chain couples TRBV2 to TRBJ2-1; 8 nucleotides align to TRBD1. The ends lost 2 bases at V and 4 bases at J; junction bases unmatched: 1. Looked up from germline, CDR1 is SNHLY and CDR2 is FYNNEI. There are 14 residues in the CDR3. CDR3 loop: CASSEQGAYNEQFF. The CDR3, as DNA: TGTGCCAGCAGTGAACAGGGGGCTTACAATGAGCAGTTCTTC.

This chain joins TRBV5-6 and TRBJ2-5, with 14 nucleotides matching TRBD2. The ends lost 2 bases at V and 2 bases at J; junction bases unmatched: 2. This CDR3 has 16 amino acids. The germline V gene encodes CDR1 SGHDT and CDR2 YYEEEE. The CDR3 reads CASSFWTSGGQETQYF. For the CDR3, the DNA is TGTGCCAGCAGCTTTTGGACTAGCGGGGGGCAAGAGACCCAGTACTTC.

This chain links TRBV6-1 with TRBJ1-5, with 7 bases aligning to TRBD1. The CDR3 is 15 amino acids. CDR1 and CDR2 (germline): MNHNS, SASEGT. The ends lost 3 bases at V and 1 base at J; junction bases unmatched: 3. CDR3 sequence: CASSDWGQSNQPQHF. The CDR3 coding sequence is TGTGCCAGCAGTGATTGGGGACAGAGCAATCAGCCCCAGCATTTT.

V is TRBV7-9 and J is TRBJ2-1, with 10 bases matching TRBD1. V was pared by 1 base and J by 15 bases, with 3 bases of the junction left unmatched. CDR1 and CDR2 (germline): SEHNR, FQNEAQ (reference sequence). CDR3 length: 12 amino acids. The CDR3 DNA follows: TGTGCCAGCAGCTTAGGGAGGACAGGGGGGTTCTTC. Protein sequence: CASSLGRTGGFF.

The V call is TRBV10-3, the J call TRBJ1-2; D remains ambiguous. Germline V lookup: CDR1 ENHRY, CDR2 SYGVKD. The CDR3 sequence is 13 residues long. V dropped 7 bases and J dropped 3 bases, with 12 bases sitting between them. CDR3 region: CAITGRLDYGYTF. The CDR3 nucleotides read TGTGCCATCACCGGCAGGCTCGACTATGGCTACACCTTC.

The chain employs TRBV5-1 and TRBJ2-3; D unresolved. Trimming pared 3 bases from V and 0 bases from J, leaving 8 bases between. Germline assignment: CDR1 SGHRS and CDR2 YFSETQ. The CDR3 runs 14 residues. CDR3 in DNA: TGCGCCAGCAGCTACCGCACAAGCACAGATACGCAGTATTTT. Its translation: CASSYRTSTDTQYF. Full variable domain (outside the CDR3, taken from reference TRBV5-1 and TRBJ2-3): KAGVTQTPRYLIKTRGQQVTLSCSPISGHRSVSWYQQTPGQGLQFLFEYFSETQRNKGNFPGRFSGRQFSNSRSEMNVSTLELGDSALYLCASSYRTSTDTQYFGPGTRLTVL.

The V call is TRBV19, the J call TRBJ1-4, with D perhaps TRBD1 (6 bases). The CDR3 is made up of 16 amino acids. The V end lost 0 bases, the J end lost 5 bases, and 13 bases lay between the germline ends. The germline V gene has CDR1 LNHDA and CDR2 SQIVND (reference sequence). As DNA, the CDR3 is TGTGCCAGTAGTATAGATTGGACAGCATCAAATGAAAAACTGTTTTTT. This translates into CASSIDWTASNEKLFF.

The J gene is TRBJ2-7, the V gene TRBV7-9, with 7 nucleotides matching TRBD1. V shed 3 bases, J shed 3 bases, and the junction held 2 bases outside the gene matches. The germline V gene has CDR1 SEHNR and CDR2 FQNEAQ (reference sequence). The CDR3 sequence is 13 residues long. The CDR3 protein is CASSLGQYYEQYF. The CDR3 DNA follows: TGTGCCAGCAGCTTGGGACAGTACTACGAGCAGTACTTC.

The CDR3 DNA reads TGTGCCAGCGGTCTGGGCAGGGGATTCTCTGGGGCCAACGTCCTGACTTTC. This encodes CASGLGRGFSGANVLTF. This sequence joins TRBV2 and TRBJ2-6; D is perhaps TRBD1 (6 bases). Trimming shortened V by 8 bases and J by 0 bases, and 17 bases separated the two germline ends. In germline, CDR1 is SNHLY, CDR2 FYNNEI. The CDR3 is 17 amino acids.

This clone was detected only once. The chain joins TRBV5-1 to TRBJ2-2; D may be TRBD1 (5 bases). The germline gives CDR1 SGHRS, CDR2 YFSETQ. The V gene lost 4 bases and the J gene lost 6 bases, with 13 bases spanning the gap. This CDR3 spans 14 amino acids. CDR3 sequence: CASSPDLGAGELFF. CDR3 coding DNA: TGCGCCAGCAGCCCGGACCTAGGGGCCGGGGAGCTGTTTTTT.

The chain is built from TRBV5-1 and TRBJ1-4; D possibly corresponds to TRBD1 (6 bases). The germline V gene encodes CDR1 SGHRS and CDR2 YFSETQ. V was cut by 0 bases and J by 5 bases, with 11 bases left in between. The CDR3 has 15 residues. In nucleotides, the CDR3 is TGCGCCAGCAGCTTGGCGGGACAACCGAATGAAAAACTGTTTTTT. This encodes CASSLAGQPNEKLFF.

The chain is built from TRBV19 and TRBJ1-4; D uncertain. Trimming left V 6 bases short and J 4 bases short, with 12 bases between. From germline, CDR1 is LNHDA and CDR2 SQIVND (reference sequence). The CDR3 extends over 14 amino acids. CDR3 DNA sequence: TGTGCCAGTAGACAAGGAAGACTTAATGAAAAACTGTTTTTT. Translated, it gives CASRQGRLNEKLFF. The full variable domain, in which reference TRBV19 and TRBJ1-4 provide the parts outside the CDR3, is DGGITQSPKYLFRKEGQNVTLSCEQNLNHDAMYWYRQDPGQGLRLIYYSQIVNDFQKGDIAEGYSVSREKKESFPLTVTSAQKNPTAFYLCASRQGRLNEKLFFGSGTQLSVL.

CDR3 sequence: CASSPEGQNTEAFF. The CDR3 DNA sequence: TGTGCCAGCTCACCAGAGGGCCAGAACACTGAAGCTTTCTTT. J is TRBJ1-1 and V is TRBV18; D is uncertain. The CDR3 loop spans 14 amino acids. V was shortened by 2 bases and J by 1 base, with 8 bases between the two germline ends. The V gene's germline CDR1 is KGHSH and CDR2 LQKENI.

The V and J genes are TRBV11-2 and TRBJ1-1, with TRBD1 as a possible D gene (6 bases). The germline CDR1 and CDR2 sequences are SGHAT and FQNNGV. V shed 8 bases and J shed 1 base, with 11 bases lying between them. CDR3 length: 13 amino acids. For the CDR3, the DNA is TGTGCCAGCGGATCACAGGGGAACACTGAAGCTTTCTTT. Residues: CASGSQGNTEAFF.

The rearrangement uses TRBV4-1 and TRBJ1-6; D uncertain. The CDR3 is made up of 14 amino acids. Germline CDR1 reads MGHRA; CDR2 reads YSYEKL. The V end was cut by 2 bases, the J end by 8 bases, with 10 bases between. The DNA of the CDR3 is TGCGCCAGCAGCCAAAACTCGGTGGATTCACCCCTCCACTTT. It is translated as CASSQNSVDSPLHF.

The chain has TRBV2 and TRBJ2-2; D is perhaps TRBD1 (6 bases). Deletions cut 5 bases from V and 6 bases from J, with 16 bases between. Germline loops: CDR1 SNHLY, CDR2 FYNNEI. This CDR3 spans 15 amino acids. DNA for the CDR3: TGTGCCAGCAGTAAGACAGGCTGGGGGTCCGGGGAGCTGTTTTTT. This sequence encodes CASSKTGWGSGELFF.

This clone showed up many times. The chain links TRBV5-1 to TRBJ1-6; 8 nucleotides align to TRBD1. V lost 0 bases and J lost 0; bases outside the gene matches: 5. Germline CDR1 reads SGHRS; CDR2 reads YFSETQ. This CDR3 has 18 residues. The CDR3: CASSLALGTGSYNSPLHF. In DNA, the CDR3 is TGCGCCAGCAGCTTGGCCTTGGGGACAGGCTCCTATAATTCACCCCTCCACTTT.

The genes are TRBV9 and TRBJ1-3, with 7 bases fitting TRBD1. The CDR3 spans 15 residues. CDR1 SGDLS and CDR2 YYNGEE come from the germline V gene. The J segment lost 3 bases and the V segment lost 0 bases, leaving 3 bases of the junction unmatched. CDR3 sequence reads: CASSVGDRDGNTIYF. CDR3 coding DNA: TGTGCCAGCAGCGTAGGTGACAGGGATGGAAACACCATATATTTT.

This rearrangement joins TRBV19 to TRBJ1-6, with D hard to call. Germline assignment: CDR1 LNHDA and CDR2 SQIVND (reference sequence). The V and J ends lost 5 bases and 0 bases respectively, with 11 bases between them. This CDR3 comprises 16 residues. The CDR3 coding sequence is TGTGCCAGTAGTCCTGCCCGGAGCTCCTATAATTCACCCCTCCACTTT. Translated: CASSPARSSYNSPLHF. The whole variable domain, remainder taken from reference TRBV19 and TRBJ1-6, is DGGITQSPKYLFRKEGQNVTLSCEQNLNHDAMYWYRQDPGQGLRLIYYSQIVNDFQKGDIAEGYSVSREKKESFPLTVTSAQKNPTAFYLCASSPARSSYNSPLHFGNGTRLTVT.